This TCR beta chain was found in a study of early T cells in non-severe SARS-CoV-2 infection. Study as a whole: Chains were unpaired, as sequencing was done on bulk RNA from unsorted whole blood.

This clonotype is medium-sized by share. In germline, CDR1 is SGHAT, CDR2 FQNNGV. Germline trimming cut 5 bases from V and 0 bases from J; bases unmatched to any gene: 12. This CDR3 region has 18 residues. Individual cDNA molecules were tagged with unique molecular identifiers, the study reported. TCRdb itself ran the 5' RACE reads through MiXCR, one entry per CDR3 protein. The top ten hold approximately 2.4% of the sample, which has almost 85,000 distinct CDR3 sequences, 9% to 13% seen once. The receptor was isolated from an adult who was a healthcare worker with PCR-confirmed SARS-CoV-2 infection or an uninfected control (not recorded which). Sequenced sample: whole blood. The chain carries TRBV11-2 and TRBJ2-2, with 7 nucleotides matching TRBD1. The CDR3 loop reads CASSPASFGQANTGELFF. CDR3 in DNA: TGTGCCAGCAGCCCCGCCTCCTTTGGACAGGCGAACACCGGGGAGCTGTTTTTT.